This TCR beta chain was documented in a study of neoadjuvant anti-PD-1 for oral cavity cancer. TCRdb's table, derived via immunoSEQ multiplex PCR, lists solely in-frame clones and lacks some. The sample has tens of thousands of clones, around 83% seen once. Patients were newly diagnosed with stage II-IVA oral cavity squamous cell carcinoma without prior systemic or radiation treatment. This CDR3 contains 16 residues. CDR1 LGHNA and CDR2 YNFKEQ come from the germline V gene. V was clipped by 1 base and J by 4 bases, with 17 bases between them. The sequence came from a person between 40 and 85 years old with oral cavity squamous cell carcinoma. The source was PBMCs, collected before nivolumab (anti-PD-1) treatment. The chain couples TRBV4-2 to TRBJ2-7; D perhaps matches TRBD2 (6 bases). The chain's CDR3 is CASSQGDFRGSYEQYF. CDR3 in DNA: TGTGCCAGCAGCCAAGGGGACTTCAGAGGGTCATACGAGCAGTACTTC.